This TCR beta chain appears in the sequencing data of a study of T cells in Graves' hyperthyroidism and ophthalmopathy. The CDR3 regions of TCR beta were amplified from RNA transcripts. A set of HTBI primers served as the primers for a first-round RT-PCR of the TCR CDR3. TCRdb reanalysed the multiplex PCR reads using MiXCR and keeps one entry per CDR3 protein. In the table there are around 520,000 distinct CDR3 sequences, 14% of which are singletons. The definition of stable Graves' hyperthyroidism was no ophthalmopathy progression within 18 months. Germline CDR1 is SGHRS and CDR2 is YFSETQ. With 0 bases clipped from V and 4 bases from J, the junction kept 9 bases outside the gene matches. The CDR3 covers 17 residues. This clonotype was seen ten or more times.

The material sequenced was blood. The rearrangement links TRBV5-1 to TRBJ2-1; 8 bases are a match to TRBD2. The sequence was collected from a woman aged 40-49 years with Graves' hyperthyroidism. CDR3 DNA: TGCGCCAGCAGCTTGGATTTTAGCGGGAAGGGGTACAATGAGCAGTTCTTC. Residues: CASSLDFSGKGYNEQFF.